This T cell receptor (beta chain) was retrieved from a study of OX40 agonist ivuxolimab in advanced cancers. Whole-study context: A male proportion of under 90% was recorded, with mean age 60 years and range about 20 to 85. Findings and limits, study-wide: More expanded clones were found, on average, in CD8+ than in CD4+ T cells. Clonal expansion from baseline to week 6 occurred in both CD4+ and CD8+ T cells.

Only in-frame clones appear in the TCRdb table, and some are missing; sequencing was by immunoSEQ multiplex PCR. The top ten clones hold roughly 1.3% of a sample with about 58,000 clones, more than 85% of them seen once. The germline V and J ends were trimmed by 4 bases and 4 bases, with 11 bases remaining between them. CDR1 SGHRS and CDR2 YFSETQ come from the germline V gene. The CDR3 sequence is 14 residues long. Patients were excluded for autoimmune disease history or systemic immunosuppression. Details on this clone: Its antigen is unknown.

The clonotype was recovered from an adult with an advanced solid tumor such as melanoma, head and neck, liver or kidney cancer. The chain couples TRBV5-1 to TRBJ2-2; TRBD2 is a possible D gene (6 bases). The sequenced sample was CD4+ or CD8+ T cells sorted from blood, obtained in a trial of the OX40 agonist ivuxolimab. For the CDR3, the DNA is TGCGCCAGCAGCGCGGGACGGAGCACCGGGGAGCTGTTTTTT. This gives the protein CASSAGRSTGELFF.